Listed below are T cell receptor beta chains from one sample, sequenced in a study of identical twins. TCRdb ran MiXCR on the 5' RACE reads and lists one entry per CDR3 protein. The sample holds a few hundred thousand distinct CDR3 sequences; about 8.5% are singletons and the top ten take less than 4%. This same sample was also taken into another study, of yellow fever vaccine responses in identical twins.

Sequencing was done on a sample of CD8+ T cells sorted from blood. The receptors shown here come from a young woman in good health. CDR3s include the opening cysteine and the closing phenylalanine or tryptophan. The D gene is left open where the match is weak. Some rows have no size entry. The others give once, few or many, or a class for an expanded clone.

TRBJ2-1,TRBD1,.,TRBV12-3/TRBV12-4,TGTGCCAGCAGTACAGGACAGGACGCTCCTCATTACAATGAGCAGTTCTTC,CASSTGQDAPHYNEQFF
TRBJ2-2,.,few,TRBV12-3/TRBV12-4,TGTGCCAGTCCCCCCACCCCGGGGGCTGCCACCGGGGAGCTGTTTTTT,CASPPTPGAATGELFF
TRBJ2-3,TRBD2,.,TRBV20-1,TGCAGTGCCGAAGGGACTAGCTCGGCAGATACGCAGTATTTT,CSAEGTSSADTQYF
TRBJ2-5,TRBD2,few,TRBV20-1,TGCAGTGCTAGAGATCAACCGGGACTAGCGGGGGCCGGGGAGACCCAGTACTTC,CSARDQPGLAGAGETQYF
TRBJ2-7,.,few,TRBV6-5,TGTGCCAGCAGTTACAGAGAATCTTTCTACGAGCAGTACTTC,CASSYRESFYEQYF
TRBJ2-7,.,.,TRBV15,TGTGCCACCGCGACAGTGAACTCCTACGAGCAGTACTTC,CATATVNSYEQYF
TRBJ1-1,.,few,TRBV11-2,TGTGCCAGCAGCTTAGAGGCAAACACTGAAGCTTTCTTT,CASSLEANTEAFF
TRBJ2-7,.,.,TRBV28,TGTGCCAGCAGTTCCCACGACATCCTCTACGAGCAGTACTTC,CASSSHDILYEQYF
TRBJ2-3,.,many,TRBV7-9,TGTGCCAGCAGCCAGGGCGGGGCCGGGGGAGATACGCAGTATTTT,CASSQGGAGGDTQYF
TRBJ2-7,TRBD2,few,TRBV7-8,TGTGCCAGCAGCGGTAGTCTGGGGCTAGCGGGAGTCAACGAGCAGTACTTC,CASSGSLGLAGVNEQYF
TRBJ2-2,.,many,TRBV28,TGTGCCAGCAGTCTCCAACTAACGCTAGCGCAACCGAACACCGGGGAGCTGTTTTTT,CASSLQLTLAQPNTGELFF
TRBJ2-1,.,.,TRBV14,TGTGCCAGCAGCCAAGGGCTACCCCTCCGGGGTGAGCAGTTCTTC,CASSQGLPLRGEQFF
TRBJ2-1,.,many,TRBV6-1,TGTGCCAGCAGTCAGTTCGGTCTCAGCTCCTACAATGAGCAGTTCTTC,CASSQFGLSSYNEQFF
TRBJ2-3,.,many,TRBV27,TGTGCCAGCAGTTTAATCCCAGGGAGAGATACGCAGTATTTT,CASSLIPGRDTQYF
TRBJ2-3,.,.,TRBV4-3,TGCGCCAGCAGCCAAGGGGTCAGCTTGGCCACAGATACGCAGTATTTT,CASSQGVSLATDTQYF
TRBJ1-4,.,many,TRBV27,TGTGCCAGCAGAGGGGAGTGGGATGAAAAACTGTTTTTT,CASRGEWDEKLFF
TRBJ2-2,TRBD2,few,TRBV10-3,TGTGCCATCACACAGGGATTTAGCGGGAGTTCGGTAAAAACCGGGGAGCTGTTTTTT,CAITQGFSGSSVKTGELFF
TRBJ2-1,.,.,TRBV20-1,TGCAGTGCTAGAAGGTACCAGGGGCCGCCCATTTACAATGAGCAGTTCTTC,CSARRYQGPPIYNEQFF
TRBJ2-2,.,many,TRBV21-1,TGTGCCAGCAGCAAAAGGACAGGACGGAACACCGGGGAGCTGTTTTTT,CASSKRTGRNTGELFF
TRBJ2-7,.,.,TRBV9,TGTGCCAGCAGCCCCGGGACTCCTGCCTACGAGCAGTACTTC,CASSPGTPAYEQYF
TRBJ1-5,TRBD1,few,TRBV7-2,TGTGCCAGCAGCGAGTGGGACAGGGGGCCGTGGCAGCCCCAGCATTTT,CASSEWDRGPWQPQHF
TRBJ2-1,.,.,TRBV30,TGTGCCTGCCACCGGGACGGCTCCTACAATGAGCAGTTCTTC,CACHRDGSYNEQFF
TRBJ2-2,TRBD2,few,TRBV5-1,TGCGCCAGCATCTGGAGGCCGGGACTAGCGGGAACAAGGGACACCGGGGAGCTGTTTTTT,CASIWRPGLAGTRDTGELFF